This TCR beta chain stems from a study of blood T cells in healthy people across ages. Regarding the study as a whole: In these data, TCR beta diversity tracked strongly with naive T cell percentage. Diversity figures based on one million T cells were deemed too low. While age rose, TCR beta diversity per million T cells dropped in a roughly linear way.

The authors ran a second PCR of roughly 6 to 12 cycles using a sample-barcoded 5' primer and a J-beta primer mix. There were at least 2.5 million CDR3-containing paired-end reads obtained from each sample. TCRdb passed the 5' RACE reads through MiXCR, listing each CDR3 protein once. The sample includes 700,000 or so distinct CDR3 sequences, 20% to 25% of them seen just once. This clonotype was recorded many times. Its target is unknown. V lost 7 bases and J 7 bases, leaving 16 bases between the germline ends. The CDR3 spans 13 residues. Per the germline V gene, CDR1 is MDHEN and CDR2 is SYDVKM. The material sequenced was blood. The chain combines TRBV28 with TRBJ1-2; D is undetermined. This sequence was found in a man between 65 and 79 years old in good health. CDR3 sequence (DNA): TGTGCCAGCAATCGACGGGCGCTATTTGGCTACACCTTC. Translation: CASNRRALFGYTF.